The clone carrying this T cell receptor (beta chain) was seen only once. The target antigen is unknown. This sample was included in a study of T cell responses to AZD1222 COVID-19 vaccine. Method: immunoSEQ multiplex PCR; TCRdb's copy keeps in-frame clones and lacks some. The sample yields about 120,000 clones, roughly 85% seen once. CDR3 length: 17 amino acids. V was trimmed by 1 base and J by 9 bases, leaving 20 bases between them. Germline values: CDR1 SGHDT, CDR2 YYEEEE. Study conclusions and caveats: With two AZD1222 doses given, Spike-specific TCR breadth and depth both rose. The donors showed a predominance of white British ancestry and of females, with possible underestimation of clonal diversity. Nearly half of the spike-specific TCRs reportedly recognize variant regions that carry no mutations.

This sample comprised peripheral blood, obtained on day 0 of MenACWY control vaccination. This rearrangement joins TRBV5-6 to TRBJ1-6; D is possibly TRBD1 (6 bases). The clonotype originates from an adult in good health. CDR3 in amino acids: CASSLLAGAGSSSPLHF. DNA of the CDR3: TGTGCCAGCAGCTTGTTGGCGGGGGCGGGTAGTAGTTCACCCCTCCACTTT.